This T cell receptor (beta chain) was found in a study of radiotherapy plus CTLA-4 blockade in lung cancer. Overall study findings and caveats: Blood TCR clones of tumor origin expanded after radiotherapy plus ipilimumab.

Regarding this clone: Its antigen is currently unknown.

TCRdb's table, derived via immunoSEQ multiplex PCR, lists solely in-frame clones and lacks some. The sample contains roughly 98,000 clones, 82% of which appear only once. Trimming at V came to 5 bases and at J to 6 bases, leaving 6 bases not matched to a gene. Germline values: CDR1 SGHTA, CDR2 FQGTGA. This CDR3 has 15 amino acids. This TCR was sampled from a human donor with non-small cell lung cancer who had a partial response to radiotherapy plus ipilimumab. This chain uses TRBV7-3 with TRBJ2-3, with 12 bases lining up with TRBD2. The sequencing used peripheral blood, collected from a patient treated with radiotherapy plus ipilimumab. CDR3 DNA sequence: TGTGCCAGCAGCGATGGACTAGCGGGACGGGATACGCAGTATTTT. Translated: CASSDGLAGRDTQYF.